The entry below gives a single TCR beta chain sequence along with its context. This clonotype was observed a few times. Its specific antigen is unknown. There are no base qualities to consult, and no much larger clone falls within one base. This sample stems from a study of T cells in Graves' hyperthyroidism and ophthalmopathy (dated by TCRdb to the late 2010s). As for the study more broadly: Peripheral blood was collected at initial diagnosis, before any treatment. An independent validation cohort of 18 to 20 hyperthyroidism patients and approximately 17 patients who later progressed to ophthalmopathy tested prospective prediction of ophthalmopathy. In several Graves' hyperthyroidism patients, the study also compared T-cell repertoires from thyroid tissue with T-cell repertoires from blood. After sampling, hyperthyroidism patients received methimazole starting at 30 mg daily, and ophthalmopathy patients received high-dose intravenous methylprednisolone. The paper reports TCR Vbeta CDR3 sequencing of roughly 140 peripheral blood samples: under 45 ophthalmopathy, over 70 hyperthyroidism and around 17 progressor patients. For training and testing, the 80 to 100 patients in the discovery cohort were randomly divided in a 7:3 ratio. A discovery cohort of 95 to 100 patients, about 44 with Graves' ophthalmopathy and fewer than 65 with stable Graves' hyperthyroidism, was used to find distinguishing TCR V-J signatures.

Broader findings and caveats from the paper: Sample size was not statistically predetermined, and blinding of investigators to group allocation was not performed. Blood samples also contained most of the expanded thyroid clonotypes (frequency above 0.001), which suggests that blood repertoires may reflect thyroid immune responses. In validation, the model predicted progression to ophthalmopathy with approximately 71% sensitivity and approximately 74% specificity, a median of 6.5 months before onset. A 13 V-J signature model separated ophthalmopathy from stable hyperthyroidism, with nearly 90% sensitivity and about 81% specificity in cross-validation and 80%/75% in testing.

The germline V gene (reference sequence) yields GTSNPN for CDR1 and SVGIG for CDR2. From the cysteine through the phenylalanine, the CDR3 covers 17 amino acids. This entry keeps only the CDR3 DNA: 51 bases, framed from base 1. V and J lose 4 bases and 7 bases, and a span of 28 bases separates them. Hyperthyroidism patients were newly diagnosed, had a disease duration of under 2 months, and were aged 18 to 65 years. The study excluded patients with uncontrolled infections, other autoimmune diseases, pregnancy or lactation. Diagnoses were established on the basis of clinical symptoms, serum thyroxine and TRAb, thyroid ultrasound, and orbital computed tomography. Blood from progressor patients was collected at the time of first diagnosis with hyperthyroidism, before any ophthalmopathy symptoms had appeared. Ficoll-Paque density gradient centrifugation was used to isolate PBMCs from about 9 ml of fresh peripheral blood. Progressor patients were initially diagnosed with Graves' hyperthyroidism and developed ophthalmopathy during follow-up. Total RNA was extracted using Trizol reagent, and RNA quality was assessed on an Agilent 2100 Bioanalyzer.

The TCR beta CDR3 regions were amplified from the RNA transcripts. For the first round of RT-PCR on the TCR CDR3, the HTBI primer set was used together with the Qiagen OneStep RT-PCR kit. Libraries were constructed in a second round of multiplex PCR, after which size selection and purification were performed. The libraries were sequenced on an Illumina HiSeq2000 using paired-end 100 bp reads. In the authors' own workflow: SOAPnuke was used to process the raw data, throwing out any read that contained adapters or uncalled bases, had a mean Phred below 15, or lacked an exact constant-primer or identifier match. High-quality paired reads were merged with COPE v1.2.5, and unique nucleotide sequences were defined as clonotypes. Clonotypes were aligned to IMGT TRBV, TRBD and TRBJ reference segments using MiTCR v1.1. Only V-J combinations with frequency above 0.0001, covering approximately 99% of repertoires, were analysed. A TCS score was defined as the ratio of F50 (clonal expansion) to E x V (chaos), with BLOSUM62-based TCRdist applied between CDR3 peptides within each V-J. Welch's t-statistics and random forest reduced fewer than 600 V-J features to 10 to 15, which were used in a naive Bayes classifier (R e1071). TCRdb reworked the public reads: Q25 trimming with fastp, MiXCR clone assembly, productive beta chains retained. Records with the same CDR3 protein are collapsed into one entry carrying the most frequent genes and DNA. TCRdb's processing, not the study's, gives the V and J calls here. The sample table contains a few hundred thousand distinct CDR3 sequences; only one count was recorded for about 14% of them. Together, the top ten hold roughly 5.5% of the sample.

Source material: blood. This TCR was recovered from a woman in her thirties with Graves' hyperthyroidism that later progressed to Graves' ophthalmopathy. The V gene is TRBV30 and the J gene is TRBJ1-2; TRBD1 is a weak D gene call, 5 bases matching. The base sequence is TGTGCCTGGACTCCCCCCCGGAGCAGGGTCCGGGTGAGTGGCTACACCTTC. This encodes CAWTPPRSRVRVSGYTF.